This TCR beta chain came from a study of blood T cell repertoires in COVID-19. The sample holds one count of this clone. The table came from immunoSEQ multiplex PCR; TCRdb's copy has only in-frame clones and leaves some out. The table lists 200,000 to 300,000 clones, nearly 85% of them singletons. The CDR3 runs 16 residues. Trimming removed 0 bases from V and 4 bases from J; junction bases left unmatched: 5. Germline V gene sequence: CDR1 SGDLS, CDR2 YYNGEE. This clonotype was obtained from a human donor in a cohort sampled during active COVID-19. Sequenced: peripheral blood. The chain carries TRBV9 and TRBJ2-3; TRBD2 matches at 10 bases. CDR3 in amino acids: CASSVGSGGAPDTQYF. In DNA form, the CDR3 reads TGTGCCAGCAGCGTAGGCAGCGGGGGGGCCCCAGATACGCAGTATTTT.